Listed here are 9 T cell receptor beta chains from one sample, sequenced in a study of shared clonotypes between healthy human individuals. The repertoire was sequenced with immunoSEQ multiplex PCR; TCRdb's copy has only in-frame clones and lacks some. The sample contains 2 million to 2.5 million clones, 95% of which appear only once. Sequenced: naive CD4+ T cells sorted from blood. The subset was: CD45RA+ positively selected. The receptors here all came from a man aged 18 to 35 in good health.

The chain carries TRBV11-2 and TRBJ1-2, with 8 bases that match TRBD1. The CDR3 extends over 15 amino acids. From germline, CDR1 is SGHAT and CDR2 FQNNGV. J was trimmed by 3 bases and V by 5 bases; bases with no gene match: 8. CDR3 residues: CASSPQGAEDYGYTF. The CDR3 DNA sequence: TGTGCCAGCAGCCCCCAGGGGGCGGAAGACTATGGCTACACCTTC.

V gene TRBV7-9 combines with J gene TRBJ2-7, with D hard to call. Germline V gene sequence: CDR1 SEHNR, CDR2 FQNEAQ (reference sequence). V was pared by 4 bases and J by 0 bases, with 13 bases between. The CDR3 is 15 amino acids. In DNA, the CDR3 is TGTGCCAGCAGCTCCTCTTGGGCCAACTCCTACGAGCAGTACTTC. Translation gives CASSSSWANSYEQYF.

The chain combines TRBV6-5 with TRBJ2-7; perhaps TRBD1 as D (5 bases). CDR3 length equals 13 residues. Germline V gene sequence: CDR1 MNHEY, CDR2 SVGAGI. The ends were cut back, 7 bases at V and 0 bases at J, with 10 bases in the middle. The CDR3 loop reads CASKAGSSYEQYF. CDR3 nucleotides: TGTGCCAGCAAGGCAGGGTCCTCCTACGAGCAGTACTTC.

V and J are TRBV7-2 and TRBJ2-5; TRBD1 or TRBD2 may be the D gene (5 bases each). The CDR3 is 16 residues long. Germline V lookup: CDR1 SGHTA, CDR2 FQGNSA. V lost 2 bases and J lost 2, with 15 bases in between. The CDR3 nucleotides are TGTGCCAGCAGCTTAACCCGACTCGGGGCACAAGAGACCCAGTACTTC. Its translation is CASSLTRLGAQETQYF. Based on the CDR3 plus reference TRBV7-2 and TRBJ2-5, the full variable domain is GAGVSQSPSNKVTEKGKDVELRCDPISGHTALYWYRQSLGQGLEFLIYFQGNSAPDKSGLPSDRFSAERTGGSVSTLTIQRTQQEDSAVYLCASSLTRLGAQETQYFGPGTRLLVL.

This clone appeared once. The chain employs TRBV2 and TRBJ1-2, with 8 bases fitting TRBD1. From germline, CDR1 is SNHLY and CDR2 FYNNEI. The CDR3 consists of 16 residues. Trimming cost V 3 bases and J 8 bases; bases outside gene matches: 14. CDR3 in DNA: TGTGCCAGCAGTGAGGCGACAGGGGATGTCTATGCAGGCTACACCTTC. It codes for CASSEATGDVYAGYTF.

The chain recombines TRBV14 with TRBJ1-2; D remains ambiguous. CDR1 is SGHDN, CDR2 FVKESK, per germline. The length of the CDR3 is 14 residues. V was trimmed by 0 bases and J by 3 bases, leaving 8 bases between them. This CDR3 is CASSQDQRYYGYTF. The CDR3 DNA reads TGTGCCAGCAGCCAAGATCAGAGGTACTATGGCTACACCTTC. Variable domain in full (rest from reference TRBV14 and TRBJ1-2): EAGVTQFPSHSVIEKGQTVTLRCDPISGHDNLYWYRRVMGKEIKFLLHFVKESKQDESGMPNNRFLAERTGGTYSTLKVQPAELEDSGVYFCASSQDQRYYGYTFGSGTRLTVV.

The chain recombines TRBV27 with TRBJ1-2; D not resolved. Germline V lookup: CDR1 MNHEY, CDR2 SMNVEV (reference sequence). The CDR3 length is 14 residues. Trimming took off 5 bases at V and 2 bases at J, with 12 bases between the two ends. The DNA of the CDR3 is TGTGCCAGCAGTCCCATTTTAGCCAACTATGGCTACACCTTC. This codes for CASSPILANYGYTF.

As regards this clone: In the same sample, other DNA sequences code for this CDR3. This chain joins TRBV30 and TRBJ2-7; tentative D call: TRBD2 (5 bases). This CDR3 contains 11 residues. Deletions cut 0 bases from V and 5 bases from J, with 5 bases between. Germline CDR1 is GTSNPN and CDR2 is SVGIG (reference sequence). The CDR3 spells CAWSVGDEQYF. The CDR3 DNA reads as TGTGCCTGGAGTGTCGGGGACGAGCAGTACTTC.

J is TRBJ2-3 and V is TRBV9; D call uncertain. With 3 bases removed from V and 6 bases from J, the gap between germline ends came to 8 bases. CDR1 and CDR2 (germline): SGDLS, YYNGEE. The CDR3 is made up of 12 amino acids. The DNA for the CDR3 is TGTGCCAGCAGCGCCGTAGGGGATACGCAGTATTTT. Its translation: CASSAVGDTQYF.